This T cell receptor beta chain is from a study of T-cell reconstitution after alpha-beta-depleted transplantation in children. Unique molecular identifiers featured in how the TCRbeta library was prepared. TCRdb re-derived calls from the PCR reads in MiXCR, one entry per CDR3 protein. The sample gives about 830,000 distinct CDR3 sequences, about 15% of which show up once; approximately 5% is in the top ten. This CDR3 spans 18 amino acids. Per the germline V gene, CDR1 is SGHAT and CDR2 is FQDESV (reference sequence). Unmatched junction bases numbered 11, after V lost 2 bases and J lost 1 base. V and J are TRBV11-1 and TRBJ2-5, with 9 bases that match TRBD1. Sequencing was performed on PBMCs, mostly from graft donor cells, taken 360 days after TCRalphabeta/CD19-depleted stem cell transplant. This receptor was identified in a male patient between 5 and 17 years old who had a stem cell transplant for acute lymphoblastic leukemia, so the T cells may come from the graft donor. CDR3 DNA: TGTGCCAGCAGCTTAACACGGACAGGGGCCCCTCTCCAAGAGACCCAGTACTTC. Translated: CASSLTRTGAPLQETQYF.